The source of this TCR beta chain is a study of blood T cells in healthy people across ages. Study results and caveats: It was held that the diversity estimates obtained from one million T cells were underestimates.

Combining a sample-barcoded 5' primer with a J-beta primer mix, a second PCR ran for roughly 7 to 12 cycles. MiXCR, run by TCRdb on the 5' RACE reads, gives a single entry per CDR3 protein. The sample records 1.4 million or so distinct CDR3 sequences, roughly 43% being singletons. Germline V gene sequence: CDR1 MNHEY, CDR2 SVGEGT. V was pared by 5 bases and J by 5 bases, with 18 bases between. This CDR3 has 15 amino acids. A remark on this clonotype: Its antigen is still unknown.

V is TRBV6-2 or TRBV6-3 and J is TRBJ1-2; D gene ambiguous. The receptor was isolated from a woman under 30 in good health. The sequencing sample was made of blood. The CDR3 is CASSRPMGIGYGYTF. For the CDR3, the DNA is TGTGCCAGCAGTCGTCCCATGGGGATCGGTTATGGCTACACCTTC.